What follows describes a single T cell receptor (beta chain). The specificity of this receptor is unknown. Nothing much larger sits one base from this clone, and base qualities are not available. These data originate in a study of shared clonotypes between healthy human individuals (dated by TCRdb to the early 2020s). Notes on the research overall: Two women and a few men aged 18 to 49 years were included in the cohort. To estimate repertoire size and how much clonotypes are shared between individuals, the study performed deep sequencing of blood TCR repertoires from a few healthy adults. Per donor, three plates each were used for CD4 naive and CD4 memory, two for CD8 naive, and one for CD8 memory. Per donor, leukapheresis produced somewhere between about 0.9 and 9.5 billion PBMCs. Different laboratories and diverse techniques were used to prepare libraries and sequence TCR repertoires, to increase sequencing depth and limit assay-specific biases.

CDR3 length: 15 amino acids, cysteine to phenylalanine. The CDR3 DNA has 45 bases and is translated from base 1. Per the germline V gene (reference sequence), GTSNPN is the CDR1 and SVGIG is the CDR2. Germline trimming: 1 base from V, 4 bases from J; junction bases outside gene matches: 9. Overall study results and their limits: When several donors were compared, the shared fraction of clonotypes was around 5% for naive CD4, 3.5% for naive CD8, roughly 2.5% for memory CD4, and less than 0.45% for memory CD8. Pairwise subsampling led to the expectation that sequencing depth would affect the degree of clonotype sharing among donors. Naive subsets generally had larger estimated clonotype richness than memory subsets did. Clonotypes shared by all four sorted-subset donors showed higher generation probabilities than non-shared clonotypes. Sampling was restricted to blood, and TCR repertoires in tissue are likely to differ from TCR repertoires in blood. Rarefaction of sorted-subset datasets indicated incomplete sequencing despite the large sequencing depth. The small number of donors limited the genetic and exposure-history diversity represented.

The donors were healthy, HIV-negative adults with no recently reported acute infections or vaccinations. Only Caucasian adults living in Nashville, Tennessee, USA were represented among the donors. CD4+ T cells were enriched by magnetic negative selection; naive cells were then positively selected on CD45RA, and the negative fraction formed the memory subset. Blood was collected by leukapheresis, and PBMCs were isolated by Ficoll-Histopaque density gradient centrifugation and then cryopreserved in liquid nitrogen vapor phase. Purity and quantity of every magnetically sorted T cell population were checked by analytical flow cytometry. Genomic DNA was isolated from every sorted fraction and measured by UV absorbance on a Nanodrop 2000c. Using the deep immunoSEQ assay, multiplex PCR amplified TCR CDR3 regions from genomic DNA. Extracted genomic DNA from each cell subset was spread evenly across all wells of several immunoSEQ 96-well plates, with each plate serving as a replicate. Each replicate PCR for sorted subsets received about 220 ng genomic DNA, equal to about 30,000 T cell genomes. Purified libraries were quantified with a Qubit 3.0 fluorometer, sized on a Bioanalyzer 2100, and re-quantified with the KAPA Library Quantification kit. Each immunoSEQ 96-well plate was sequenced on its own single-read 150-cycle Illumina NextSeq 550 flow cell. For the original study's pipeline: Because the immunoSEQ output included only junctional sequences and no quality scores, the filtering could not be the same as the filtering used for full-length reads. Sequences were annotated with PyIR, a Python wrapper for IgBLAST v1.9, using IMGT germline references to assign V/J genes and CDR3. Reads with weak V/J assignments (E-value above 1e-6), missing CDR3, stop codons, out-of-frame junctions, or ambiguous translated residues were removed. V3J clonotypes were defined as sequences sharing the same inferred V gene, J gene, and CDR3 amino acid sequence. The percentage overlap between two repertoires was calculated by dividing the number of shared unique clonotypes by the size of the smaller repertoire. Three approaches were used to assess repertoire richness: RTK rarefaction, the Chao1 estimator, and Recon v2.1 estimates of unobserved clonotypes. Generation probabilities for all TCRbeta clonotypes obtained by the gDNA method from a handful of donors were computed using OLGA. Sourced from immuneACCESS, this table was stored by TCRdb with only in-frame sequences that have V and J called. A share of the clones is absent; for the studies checked, an unresolved V gene accounts for under half, and the remainder has no known explanation. V and J calls plus clone size are reproduced from that table; the DNA served to infer D and trimming. The table for this sample lists fewer than 850,000 clones; approximately 79% of them were counted only once. Clones ranked in the top ten supply around 2% of the sample.

This chain is built from TRBV30 and TRBJ2-7, with TRBD2 matching 8 junction bases. This TCR came from a woman in her thirties in good health. What was sequenced was memory CD4+ T cells sorted from blood. Reading the label with the study, this specimen's cell subset or site is: CD45RA-negative fraction. The nucleotide sequence is given as TGTGCCTGGAGTGGGTCCCCAGCGGGAGTGTACGAGCAGTACTTC. Translated, this gives CAWSGSPAGVYEQYF.